These T cell receptor beta chains were read from a single sample in a study of blood T cell repertoires in COVID-19. Sequenced by immunoSEQ multiplex PCR; TCRdb stores in-frame clones only, minus some. The repertoire includes about 200,000 clones, approximately 90% of them detected once, and about 6.8% sits in the top ten. Sequencing used peripheral blood. The receptors were gathered from a woman aged 35 to 49 who had recovered from COVID-19. CDR3s include the opening cysteine and the closing phenylalanine or tryptophan. Each record gives: D gene, clone size, J gene, V gene, CDR3 length, CDR3 protein, CDR3 DNA. The D gene is left open where the match is weak. Only part of the rows carry a size: once, few, many, or a class if the clone is expanded.

d_call: NA; clone_size: NA; j_call: TRBJ1-5; v_call: TRBV5-1; cdr3_length: 13; cdr3_aa: CASSLRGTQPQHF; cdr3_nt: TGCGCCAGCAGCTTGCGGGGGACCCAGCCCCAGCATTTT
d_call: NA; clone_size: NA; j_call: TRBJ2-7; v_call: TRBV7-9; cdr3_length: 15; cdr3_aa: CASSLSLAFSYEQYF; cdr3_nt: TGTGCCAGCAGCCTTTCTCTAGCGTTCTCCTACGAGCAGTACTTC
d_call: NA; clone_size: NA; j_call: TRBJ1-5; v_call: TRBV12-3/TRBV12-4; cdr3_length: 13; cdr3_aa: CASRIGGNQPQHF; cdr3_nt: TGTGCCAGCAGAATAGGGGGCAATCAGCCCCAGCATTTT
d_call: NA; clone_size: NA; j_call: TRBJ2-7; v_call: TRBV11-2; cdr3_length: 14; cdr3_aa: CASSPRGKSYEQYF; cdr3_nt: TGTGCCAGCAGTCCAAGGGGGAAGTCCTACGAGCAGTACTTC
d_call: TRBD2; clone_size: NA; j_call: TRBJ2-1; v_call: TRBV19; cdr3_length: 15; cdr3_aa: CASGLGTSVFGEQFF; cdr3_nt: TGTGCCAGCGGACTTGGGACTAGTGTGTTTGGTGAGCAGTTCTTC
d_call: NA; clone_size: NA; j_call: TRBJ1-1; v_call: TRBV29-1; cdr3_length: 14; cdr3_aa: CSVRKPTGNTEAFF; cdr3_nt: TGCAGCGTTCGCAAGCCGACAGGGAACACTGAAGCTTTCTTT
d_call: NA; clone_size: few; j_call: TRBJ1-2; v_call: TRBV28; cdr3_length: 17; cdr3_aa: CASSLAAEAGANYGYTF; cdr3_nt: TGTGCCAGCAGTTTGGCCGCCGAGGCGGGCGCTAACTATGGCTACACCTTC
d_call: TRBD2; clone_size: NA; j_call: TRBJ2-2; v_call: TRBV27; cdr3_length: 17; cdr3_aa: CASSLPTGGVDTGELFF; cdr3_nt: TGTGCCAGCAGTTTACCTACGGGGGGGGTAGACACCGGGGAGCTGTTTTTT
d_call: NA; clone_size: NA; j_call: TRBJ1-1; v_call: TRBV9; cdr3_length: 14; cdr3_aa: CASSVQGRNTEAFF; cdr3_nt: TGTGCCAGCAGCGTTCAGGGTAGGAACACTGAAGCTTTCTTT
d_call: TRBD2; clone_size: NA; j_call: TRBJ2-3; v_call: TRBV15; cdr3_length: 16; cdr3_aa: CATGRSTSGRTDTQYF; cdr3_nt: TGTGCCACCGGACGATCTACTAGCGGGAGGACCGATACGCAGTATTTT
d_call: NA; clone_size: NA; j_call: TRBJ1-5; v_call: TRBV3-1/TRBV3-2; cdr3_length: 14; cdr3_aa: CASSQEPWEQPQHF; cdr3_nt: TGTGCCAGCAGCCAAGAACCTTGGGAGCAGCCCCAGCATTTT
d_call: TRBD1; clone_size: NA; j_call: TRBJ2-1; v_call: TRBV3-1/TRBV3-2; cdr3_length: 19; cdr3_aa: CASSQVWQGAGRPYNEQFF; cdr3_nt: TGTGCCAGCAGCCAAGTGTGGCAGGGGGCAGGAAGGCCCTACAATGAGCAGTTCTTC
d_call: TRBD2; clone_size: NA; j_call: TRBJ2-5; v_call: TRBV4-3; cdr3_length: 15; cdr3_aa: CASSHAGAGGETQYF; cdr3_nt: TGCGCCAGCAGCCACGCTGGGGCCGGGGGGGAGACCCAGTACTTC
d_call: NA; clone_size: NA; j_call: TRBJ2-7; v_call: TRBV28; cdr3_length: 15; cdr3_aa: CASSQGQGISYEQYF; cdr3_nt: TGTGCCAGCAGTCAGGGGCAGGGCATCTCCTACGAGCAGTACTTC
d_call: NA; clone_size: NA; j_call: TRBJ1-1; v_call: TRBV19; cdr3_length: 17; cdr3_aa: CASLPPRGREGSTEAFF; cdr3_nt: TGTGCCAGTCTTCCCCCCCGAGGGAGGGAGGGCAGCACTGAAGCTTTCTTT
d_call: NA; clone_size: NA; j_call: TRBJ2-5; v_call: TRBV7-9; cdr3_length: 11; cdr3_aa: CASSPQWTQYF; cdr3_nt: TGTGCCAGCAGCCCCCAGTGGACCCAGTACTTC
d_call: TRBD1; clone_size: few; j_call: TRBJ1-1; v_call: TRBV2; cdr3_length: 13; cdr3_aa: CASSRGLNTEAFF; cdr3_nt: TGTGCCAGCAGCAGGGGGTTGAACACTGAAGCTTTCTTT
d_call: NA; clone_size: few; j_call: TRBJ2-7; v_call: TRBV20-1; cdr3_length: 11; cdr3_aa: CSARLTYEQYF; cdr3_nt: TGCAGTGCTAGACTAACCTACGAGCAGTACTTC
d_call: NA; clone_size: NA; j_call: TRBJ2-6; v_call: TRBV14; cdr3_length: 17; cdr3_aa: CASSRGGLVAGANVLTF; cdr3_nt: TGTGCCAGCAGCCGAGGTGGACTCGTCGCTGGGGCCAACGTCCTGACTTTC
d_call: TRBD1; clone_size: NA; j_call: TRBJ1-1; v_call: TRBV25-1; cdr3_length: 15; cdr3_aa: CASGLPGTGNTEAFF; cdr3_nt: TGTGCCAGCGGCTTACCCGGGACAGGGAACACTGAAGCTTTCTTT
d_call: TRBD1; clone_size: NA; j_call: TRBJ1-4; v_call: TRBV7-2; cdr3_length: 14; cdr3_aa: CASSSRTGVEKLFF; cdr3_nt: TGTGCCAGCAGCTCCCGGACAGGGGTGGAAAAACTGTTTTTT
d_call: NA; clone_size: NA; j_call: TRBJ1-1; v_call: TRBV5-4; cdr3_length: 14; cdr3_aa: CASSSGTKPFEAFF; cdr3_nt: TGTGCCAGCAGCTCCGGGACTAAACCTTTTGAAGCTTTCTTT
d_call: TRBD2; clone_size: few; j_call: TRBJ2-1; v_call: TRBV11-2; cdr3_length: 15; cdr3_aa: CASSQGLAATWEQFF; cdr3_nt: TGTGCCAGCAGCCAGGGCCTAGCGGCCACTTGGGAGCAGTTCTTC
d_call: TRBD1; clone_size: once; j_call: TRBJ1-2; v_call: TRBV5-6; cdr3_length: 15; cdr3_aa: CASSSRGTANYGYTF; cdr3_nt: TGTGCCAGCAGCTCCCGAGGGACAGCCAACTATGGCTACACCTTC
d_call: NA; clone_size: NA; j_call: TRBJ2-3; v_call: TRBV9; cdr3_length: 14; cdr3_aa: CASSPRLVPDTQYF; cdr3_nt: TGTGCCAGCAGCCCGCGACTAGTTCCAGATACGCAGTATTTT
d_call: TRBD1; clone_size: NA; j_call: TRBJ2-7; v_call: TRBV4-1; cdr3_length: 18; cdr3_aa: CASSQADFLGTGGYEQYF; cdr3_nt: TGCGCCAGCAGCCAAGCTGATTTTCTGGGGACAGGGGGTTACGAGCAGTACTTC
d_call: NA; clone_size: NA; j_call: TRBJ2-1; v_call: TRBV30; cdr3_length: 15; cdr3_aa: CAWNRLDIGDNEQFF; cdr3_nt: TGTGCCTGGAACCGACTAGATATCGGCGACAATGAGCAGTTCTTC
d_call: NA; clone_size: few; j_call: TRBJ1-6; v_call: TRBV7-9; cdr3_length: 14; cdr3_aa: CASSGGGNNSPLHF; cdr3_nt: TGTGCCAGCAGCGGGGGCGGCAATAATTCACCCCTCCACTTT
d_call: NA; clone_size: NA; j_call: TRBJ1-2; v_call: TRBV5-8; cdr3_length: 15; cdr3_aa: CASSLVMGGYNGYTF; cdr3_nt: TGTGCCAGCAGCTTGGTGATGGGGGGTTACAATGGCTACACCTTC
d_call: TRBD1; clone_size: NA; j_call: TRBJ1-6; v_call: TRBV19; cdr3_length: 14; cdr3_aa: CASSPGTGYSPLHF; cdr3_nt: TGTGCCAGTAGTCCCGGGACAGGGTATTCACCCCTCCACTTT
d_call: TRBD1; clone_size: NA; j_call: TRBJ1-4; v_call: TRBV6-4; cdr3_length: 17; cdr3_aa: CASSDTGTDATNEKLFF; cdr3_nt: TGTGCCAGCAGTGATACCGGGACAGATGCAACTAATGAAAAACTGTTTTTT
d_call: NA; clone_size: NA; j_call: TRBJ2-5; v_call: TRBV23-1; cdr3_length: 14; cdr3_aa: CASSRSRAQETQYF; cdr3_nt: TGCGCCAGCAGTCGGAGCAGGGCACAAGAGACCCAGTACTTC
d_call: TRBD1; clone_size: few; j_call: TRBJ1-5; v_call: TRBV7-8; cdr3_length: 15; cdr3_aa: CASSSQGNVGQPQHF; cdr3_nt: TGTGCCAGCAGCTCACAGGGGAATGTTGGTCAGCCCCAGCATTTT
d_call: NA; clone_size: NA; j_call: TRBJ1-3; v_call: TRBV9; cdr3_length: 14; cdr3_aa: CASSVYAGGNTIYF; cdr3_nt: TGTGCCAGCAGCGTTTATGCGGGTGGAAACACCATATATTTT
d_call: NA; clone_size: NA; j_call: TRBJ1-1; v_call: TRBV18; cdr3_length: 17; cdr3_aa: CASSPQGNGDTGTEAFF; cdr3_nt: TGTGCCAGCTCGCCCCAAGGGAATGGGGATACGGGGACTGAAGCTTTCTTT
d_call: NA; clone_size: NA; j_call: TRBJ2-7; v_call: TRBV19; cdr3_length: 16; cdr3_aa: CASRIMAGGGAGEQYF; cdr3_nt: TGTGCCAGTAGGATAATGGCCGGAGGGGGAGCGGGGGAGCAGTACTTC
d_call: NA; clone_size: NA; j_call: TRBJ2-2; v_call: TRBV19; cdr3_length: 14; cdr3_aa: CASSYAPNTGELFF; cdr3_nt: TGTGCCAGTAGCTACGCACCGAACACCGGGGAGCTGTTTTTT
d_call: TRBD1; clone_size: NA; j_call: TRBJ1-1; v_call: TRBV5-1; cdr3_length: 14; cdr3_aa: CASSGTGLNTEAFF; cdr3_nt: TGCGCCAGCAGCGGGACAGGATTGAACACTGAAGCTTTCTTT
d_call: NA; clone_size: NA; j_call: TRBJ1-5; v_call: TRBV28; cdr3_length: 15; cdr3_aa: CASSQDSPSNQPQHF; cdr3_nt: TGTGCCAGCAGTCAAGACAGTCCGAGCAATCAGCCCCAGCATTTT
d_call: NA; clone_size: NA; j_call: TRBJ1-5; v_call: TRBV30; cdr3_length: 13; cdr3_aa: CAWSVAGNQPQHF; cdr3_nt: TGTGCCTGGAGTGTAGCCGGCAATCAGCCCCAGCATTTT
d_call: TRBD1; clone_size: NA; j_call: TRBJ1-4; v_call: TRBV10-2; cdr3_length: 15; cdr3_aa: CASSESGTGGEKLFF; cdr3_nt: TGCGCCAGCAGTGAGTCCGGGACAGGGGGAGAAAAACTGTTTTTT
d_call: NA; clone_size: few; j_call: TRBJ2-7; v_call: TRBV19; cdr3_length: 14; cdr3_aa: CASSLGPSSYEQYF; cdr3_nt: TGTGCCAGTAGTCTAGGCCCCAGCTCCTACGAGCAGTACTTC
d_call: TRBD1; clone_size: NA; j_call: TRBJ2-7; v_call: TRBV6-6; cdr3_length: 14; cdr3_aa: CASRKGQGIYEQYF; cdr3_nt: TGTGCCAGCAGAAAAGGACAGGGTATCTACGAGCAGTACTTC
d_call: TRBD2; clone_size: NA; j_call: TRBJ2-3; v_call: TRBV9; cdr3_length: 13; cdr3_aa: CASSVTSIDTQYF; cdr3_nt: TGTGCCAGCAGCGTGACTAGCATAGATACGCAGTATTTT
d_call: NA; clone_size: NA; j_call: TRBJ2-5; v_call: TRBV28; cdr3_length: 17; cdr3_aa: CASSYGGGSLVGETQYF; cdr3_nt: TGTGCCAGCAGTTACGGGGGAGGTTCCTTAGTGGGGGAGACCCAGTACTTC
d_call: NA; clone_size: NA; j_call: TRBJ2-7; v_call: TRBV7-4; cdr3_length: 16; cdr3_aa: CASSRLMTPSTGEQYF; cdr3_nt: TGTGCCAGCAGCCGTTTGATGACTCCATCCACAGGCGAGCAGTACTTC
d_call: TRBD1; clone_size: NA; j_call: TRBJ2-5; v_call: TRBV19; cdr3_length: 14; cdr3_aa: CASSKTGGVETQYF; cdr3_nt: TGTGCCAGTTCCAAGACAGGGGGTGTAGAGACCCAGTACTTC
d_call: NA; clone_size: NA; j_call: TRBJ1-1; v_call: TRBV18; cdr3_length: 14; cdr3_aa: CASSPNRMNTEAFF; cdr3_nt: TGTGCCAGCTCACCAAACAGGATGAACACTGAAGCTTTCTTT
d_call: TRBD1; clone_size: NA; j_call: TRBJ1-1; v_call: TRBV7-6; cdr3_length: 14; cdr3_aa: CASSLAGGNTEAFF; cdr3_nt: TGTGCCAGCAGTTTGGCAGGGGGGAACACTGAAGCTTTCTTT
d_call: NA; clone_size: NA; j_call: TRBJ2-1; v_call: TRBV7-2; cdr3_length: 16; cdr3_aa: CASSPGSSGTGYEQFF; cdr3_nt: TGTGCCAGCAGCCCGGGGTCTAGCGGGACAGGATATGAGCAGTTCTTC
d_call: NA; clone_size: NA; j_call: TRBJ2-3; v_call: TRBV30; cdr3_length: 13; cdr3_aa: CAWSRTGTDTQYF; cdr3_nt: TGTGCCTGGAGTAGGACAGGCACAGATACGCAGTATTTT
d_call: TRBD1; clone_size: many; j_call: TRBJ2-7; v_call: TRBV18; cdr3_length: 15; cdr3_aa: CASSPTGQGYYEQYF; cdr3_nt: TGTGCCAGCTCACCGACCGGACAGGGCTACTACGAGCAGTACTTC
d_call: NA; clone_size: NA; j_call: TRBJ1-1; v_call: TRBV7-6; cdr3_length: 13; cdr3_aa: CASSLGANTEAFF; cdr3_nt: TGTGCCAGCAGCTTGGGGGCGAACACTGAAGCTTTCTTT
d_call: NA; clone_size: NA; j_call: TRBJ2-7; v_call: TRBV30; cdr3_length: 11; cdr3_aa: CAGRRANEQYF; cdr3_nt: TGTGCCGGAAGGAGGGCCAACGAGCAGTACTTC
d_call: TRBD2; clone_size: NA; j_call: TRBJ2-5; v_call: TRBV9; cdr3_length: 16; cdr3_aa: CASSTLAGGYGETQYF; cdr3_nt: TGTGCCAGCAGCACACTAGCGGGAGGATACGGAGAGACCCAGTACTTC
d_call: TRBD1; clone_size: NA; j_call: TRBJ2-5; v_call: TRBV20-1; cdr3_length: 15; cdr3_aa: CSASPGQGWQETQYF; cdr3_nt: TGCAGTGCTAGTCCCGGACAGGGTTGGCAAGAGACCCAGTACTTC
d_call: NA; clone_size: NA; j_call: TRBJ2-5; v_call: TRBV7-3; cdr3_length: 13; cdr3_aa: CASSLGLQETQYF; cdr3_nt: TGTGCCAGCAGCTTAGGGCTCCAAGAGACCCAGTACTTC
d_call: TRBD2; clone_size: NA; j_call: TRBJ2-1; v_call: TRBV27; cdr3_length: 15; cdr3_aa: CASKASGSSYNEQFF; cdr3_nt: TGTGCCAGCAAGGCTAGCGGGAGCTCCTACAATGAGCAGTTCTTC
d_call: TRBD1; clone_size: once; j_call: TRBJ1-4; v_call: TRBV29-1; cdr3_length: 11; cdr3_aa: CSVARTGELFF; cdr3_nt: TGCAGCGTTGCGCGGACAGGGGAACTGTTTTTT